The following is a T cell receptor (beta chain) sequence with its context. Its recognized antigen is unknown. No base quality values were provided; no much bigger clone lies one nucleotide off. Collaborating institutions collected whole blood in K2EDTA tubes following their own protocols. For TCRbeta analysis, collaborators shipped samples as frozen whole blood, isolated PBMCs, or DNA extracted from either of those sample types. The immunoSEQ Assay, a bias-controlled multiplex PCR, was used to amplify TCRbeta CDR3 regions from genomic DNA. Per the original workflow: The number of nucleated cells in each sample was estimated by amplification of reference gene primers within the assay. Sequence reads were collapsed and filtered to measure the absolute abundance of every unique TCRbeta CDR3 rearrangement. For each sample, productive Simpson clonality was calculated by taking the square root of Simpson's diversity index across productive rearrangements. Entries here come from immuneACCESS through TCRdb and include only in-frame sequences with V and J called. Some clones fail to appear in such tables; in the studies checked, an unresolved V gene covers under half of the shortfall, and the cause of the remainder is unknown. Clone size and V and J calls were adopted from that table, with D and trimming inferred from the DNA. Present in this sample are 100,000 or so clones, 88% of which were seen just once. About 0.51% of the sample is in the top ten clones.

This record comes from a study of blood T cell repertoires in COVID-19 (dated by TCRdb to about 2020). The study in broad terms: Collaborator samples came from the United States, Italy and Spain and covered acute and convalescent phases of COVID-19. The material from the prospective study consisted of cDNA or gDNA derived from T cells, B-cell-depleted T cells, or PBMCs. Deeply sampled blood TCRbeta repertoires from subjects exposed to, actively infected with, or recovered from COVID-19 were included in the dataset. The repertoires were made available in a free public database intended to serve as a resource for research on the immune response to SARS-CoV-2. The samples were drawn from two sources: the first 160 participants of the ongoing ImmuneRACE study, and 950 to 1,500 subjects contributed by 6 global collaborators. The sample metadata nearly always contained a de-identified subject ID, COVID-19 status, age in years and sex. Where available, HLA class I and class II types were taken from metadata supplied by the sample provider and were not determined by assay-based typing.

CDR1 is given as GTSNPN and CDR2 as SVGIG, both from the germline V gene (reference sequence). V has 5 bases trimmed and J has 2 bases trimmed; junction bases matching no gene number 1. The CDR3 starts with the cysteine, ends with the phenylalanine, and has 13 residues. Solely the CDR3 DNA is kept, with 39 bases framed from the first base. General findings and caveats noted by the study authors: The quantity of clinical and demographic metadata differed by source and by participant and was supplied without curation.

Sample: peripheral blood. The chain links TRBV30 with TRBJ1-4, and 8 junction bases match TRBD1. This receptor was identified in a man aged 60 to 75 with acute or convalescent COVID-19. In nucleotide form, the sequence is TGTGCCTGGCGGACAGGGACTAATGAAAAACTGTTTTTT. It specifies CAWRTGTNEKLFF. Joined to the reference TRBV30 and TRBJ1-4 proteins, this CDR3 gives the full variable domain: SQTIHQWPATLVQPVGSPLSLECTVEGTSNPNLYWYRQAAGRGLQLLFYSVGIGQISSEVPQNLSASRPQDRQFILSSKKLLLSDSGFYLCAWRTGTNEKLFFGSGTQLSVL.